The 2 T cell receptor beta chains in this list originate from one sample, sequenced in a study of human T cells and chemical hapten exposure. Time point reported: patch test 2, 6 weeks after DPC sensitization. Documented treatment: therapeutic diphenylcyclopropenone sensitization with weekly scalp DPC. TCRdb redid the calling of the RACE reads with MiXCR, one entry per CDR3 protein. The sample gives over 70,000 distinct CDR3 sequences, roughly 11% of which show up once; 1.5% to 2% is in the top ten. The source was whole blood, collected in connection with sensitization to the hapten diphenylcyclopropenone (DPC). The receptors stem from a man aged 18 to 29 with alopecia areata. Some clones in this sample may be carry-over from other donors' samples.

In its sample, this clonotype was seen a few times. CDR3 residues: CASSPGGPDNEQFF. The CDR3 DNA sequence: TGTGCCAGCAGCCCGGGGGGGCCCGACAATGAGCAGTTCTTC. The gene calls are TRBV7-6 and TRBJ2-1, with TRBD2 identical over 8 bases. The germline V gene encodes CDR1 SGHVS and CDR2 FNYEAQ. The V gene end was trimmed by 5 bases and the J gene end by 5 bases; junction bases not matched to a gene: 5. The CDR3 has 14 residues.

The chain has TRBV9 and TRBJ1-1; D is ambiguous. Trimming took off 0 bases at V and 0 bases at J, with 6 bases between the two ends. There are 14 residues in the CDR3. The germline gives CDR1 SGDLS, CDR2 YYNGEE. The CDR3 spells CASSVEGMNTEAFF. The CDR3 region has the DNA TGTGCCAGCAGCGTAGAGGGCATGAACACTGAAGCTTTCTTT.